The source of this T cell receptor (beta chain) is a study of breast tumors, draining lymph nodes, adjacent tissues. For this clonotype: Its specificity is unknown. Germline is not matched at one junction end, which may reflect a read error.

The lymph nodes were axillary draining lymph nodes from breast cancer patients. TCRdb recomputed calls from the multiplex PCR reads with MiXCR, one row per CDR3 protein. The sample consists of 85,000 to 120,000 distinct CDR3 sequences, more than 25% of them appearing once. The CDR3 consists of 18 residues. Germline V lookup: CDR1 ENHRY, CDR2 SYGVKD. Findings and caveats of the study: Luminal-like breast cancer showed significantly greater tumor-nontumor repertoire similarity than basal-like breast cancer did. Findings are consistent with lymph node origin and intratumoral expansion of most tumor T cells. Compared with lymph nodes, tumors were less diverse; compared with nontumor tissue, more. Data only fit, rather than demonstrated, lymph node origin of most tumor T cells.

Sequencing was carried out using axillary lymph node tissue. The chain is built from TRBV10-3 and TRBJ2-1, with 14 positions matching TRBD2. This TCR derives from a female donor with breast cancer. Some clones in this sample may be carry-over from other donors' samples. The CDR3 loop is CAISESTSGRAAYSEQFF. The CDR3 DNA sequence: TGTGCCATCAGCGAGTCGACTAGCGGGAGGGCTGCATACAGTGAGCAGTTCTTC.